Following are 15 T cell receptor beta chains from one sample sequenced in a study of T cell changes during pregnancy in multiple sclerosis. Assay used: immunoSEQ multiplex PCR; TCRdb lists only in-frame clones, some missing. The sample includes some 57,000 clones, 91% of them seen just once. Material: CD4+ T cells from peripheral blood mononuclear cells, obtained in the first trimester of pregnancy. Every receptor here comes from a female donor with multiple sclerosis, enrolled in a pregnancy study.

The J gene is TRBJ2-3, the V gene TRBV5-4; a weak D match, TRBD2 (7 bases). V was shortened by 4 bases and J by 5 bases, with 17 bases between the two germline ends. The CDR3 runs to 15 residues. In germline, CDR1 is SGHNT, CDR2 YYREEE (reference sequence). The CDR3: CASSHGQRGGDTQYF. CDR3 bases: TGTGCCAGCAGCCACGGACAGAGGGGGGGAGATACGCAGTATTTT.

The rearrangement uses TRBV4-1 and TRBJ2-5; 9 positions match TRBD2. CDR1 and CDR2 (germline): MGHRA, YSYEKL. The CDR3 has 17 amino acids. V was pared by 0 bases and J by 5 bases, with 10 bases of the junction left unmatched. CDR3 loop: CASSQEARASGVETQYF. CDR3 DNA sequence: TGCGCCAGCAGCCAAGAAGCTAGGGCTAGCGGGGTGGAGACCCAGTACTTC.

The gene calls are TRBV4-3 and TRBJ2-5; perhaps TRBD2 as D (6 bases). Germline V CDR1 and CDR2: LGHNA, YSLEER. The CDR3 sequence is 16 residues long. Trimming cost V 4 bases and J 1 base, with 16 bases left between them. CDR3 coding DNA: TGCGCCAGCAGCCTGGGGGTCGCGGGACCCCAAGAGACCCAGTACTTC. Its protein product is CASSLGVAGPQETQYF.

The V call is TRBV6-5, the J call TRBJ1-4; 7 positions match TRBD1. The CDR3 loop spans 15 amino acids. V was clipped by 0 bases and J by 8 bases; unmatched bases: 6. Germline loops: CDR1 MNHEY, CDR2 SVGAGI. CDR3 in DNA: TGTGCCAGCAGTTACTCGGCAGGGGGATCCGAAAAACTGTTTTTT. Its translation is CASSYSAGGSEKLFF.

This clone was observed a single time. This chain links TRBV25-1 with TRBJ2-2; D possibly corresponds to TRBD1 (5 bases). Between the trimmed V and J ends, which lost 8 bases and 0 bases, there was a span of 13 bases. The CDR3 consists of 15 residues. The germline gives CDR1 MGHDK, CDR2 SYGVNS. The CDR3 coding sequence is TGTGCCAGCTCCCCCCCCAGGGCGAACACCGGGGAGCTGTTTTTT. It yields the protein CASSPPRANTGELFF.

Written as DNA, the CDR3 is TGTGCCAGCAGCTTTCAGGTTTCGTTAGAGACCCAGTACTTC. Its translation: CASSFQVSLETQYF. The chain carries TRBV7-2 and TRBJ2-5; D is ambiguous. CDR3 length equals 14 residues. From germline, CDR1 is SGHTA and CDR2 FQGNSA. The V gene lost 3 bases and the J gene lost 4 bases, with 12 bases spanning the gap.

The V and J genes are TRBV19 and TRBJ2-2; 8 nucleotides line up with TRBD1. The CDR3 loop spans 15 amino acids. The junction had 5 bases not matched to a gene; V was cut back by 6 bases and J by 2 bases. Per the germline V gene, CDR1 is LNHDA and CDR2 is SQIVND (reference sequence). The CDR3, as DNA: TGTGCCAGTAGGGCAGGACAGGGCAACACCGGGGAGCTGTTTTTT. Translated: CASRAGQGNTGELFF. Drawing the rest from reference TRBV19 and TRBJ2-2, the complete variable domain is DGGITQSPKYLFRKEGQNVTLSCEQNLNHDAMYWYRQDPGQGLRLIYYSQIVNDFQKGDIAEGYSVSREKKESFPLTVTSAQKNPTAFYLCASRAGQGNTGELFFGEGSRLTVL.

This clone was recorded only once. CDR3 coding DNA: TGTGCCACCAGCAGAGTTGGGACAGCTAACTATGGCTACACCTTC. Residues: CATSRVGTANYGYTF. This chain links TRBV15 with TRBJ1-2, with 7 nucleotides matching TRBD1. There are 15 residues in the CDR3. Germline CDR1 is LNHNV and CDR2 is YYDKDF (reference sequence). V lost 1 base to trimming and J lost 0 bases; unmatched junction nucleotides: 2.

The chain links TRBV6-5 to TRBJ2-3; a possible D gene is TRBD2 (7 bases). The CDR3 is 16 amino acids. V was shortened by 4 bases and J by 3 bases, with 17 bases between the two germline ends. CDR1 MNHEY and CDR2 SVGAGI come from the germline V gene. CDR3 loop: CASSSSRRGGTDTQYF. The CDR3, as DNA: TGTGCCAGCAGTTCGTCTAGGAGGGGGGGTACAGATACGCAGTATTTT.

The chain uses TRBV7-2 and TRBJ1-3, with D perhaps matching TRBD1 (5 bases). V dropped 5 bases and J dropped 2 bases, with 16 bases sitting between them. The CDR3 totals 16 residues. Germline lookup yields CDR1 SGHTA and CDR2 FQGNSA. The CDR3 region is CASSRKWGLAGNTIYF. CDR3 DNA sequence: TGTGCCAGCAGCCGTAAGTGGGGCTTGGCTGGAAACACCATATATTTT.

The chain couples TRBV6-5 to TRBJ2-5; 7 bases align to TRBD1. The J call could be wrong; TRBJ2-7 is a better fit for the DNA end. Germline-derived CDR1 and CDR2 are MNHEY and SVGAGI. CDR3 length: 15 amino acids. The CDR3 bases are TGTGCCAGCAGTCAGAGACAGGGAAATTTCGACGAGCAGTACTTC. Encoded protein: CASSQRQGNFDEQYF.

The rearrangement uses TRBV9 and TRBJ1-3; D remains ambiguous. The ends were cut back, 1 base at V and 0 bases at J, with 2 bases in the middle. The CDR3 totals 13 residues. The germline V gene has CDR1 SGDLS and CDR2 YYNGEE. This CDR3 reads CASSVYSGNTIYF. The CDR3 DNA reads as TGTGCCAGCAGCGTATACTCTGGAAACACCATATATTTT.

The chain has TRBV19 and TRBJ2-1; 7 nucleotides line up with TRBD1. Per germline, CDR1 LNHDA and CDR2 SQIVND (reference sequence). The junction had 9 bases not matched to a gene; V was cut back by 6 bases and J by 4 bases. The CDR3 has 15 residues. The CDR3 loop is CASRGPTGIYNEQFF. The CDR3, as DNA: TGTGCCAGTAGGGGACCGACAGGGATATACAATGAGCAGTTCTTC.

The chain recombines TRBV5-6 with TRBJ2-5; D uncertain. In germline, CDR1 is SGHDT, CDR2 YYEEEE. The CDR3 extends over 13 amino acids. V was shortened by 4 bases and J by 10 bases, with 17 bases between the two germline ends. CDR3 sequence reads: CASSLQSVEDQYF. CDR3 coding DNA: TGTGCCAGCAGCCTCCAATCAGTTGAAGACCAGTACTTC.

This clone showed up just a few times. The V call is TRBV19, the J call TRBJ1-2; D remains unclear. CDR3 length: 12 amino acids. V lost 7 bases, J lost 9 bases, and 15 bases lay in between. Germline lookup yields CDR1 LNHDA and CDR2 SQIVND (reference sequence). This CDR3 is CASTSGRGSYTF. CDR3 bases: TGTGCCAGTACCTCGGGTCGAGGGAGCTACACCTTC.